This T cell receptor (beta chain) appears in the sequencing data of a study of T cells in Graves' hyperthyroidism and ophthalmopathy (dated by TCRdb to the late 2010s). Background for the entire study: Peripheral blood samples were taken at the time of initial diagnosis, prior to any treatment. After sampling, hyperthyroidism patients received methimazole starting at 30 mg daily, and ophthalmopathy patients received high-dose intravenous methylprednisolone. The paper reports TCR Vbeta CDR3 sequencing of some 140 peripheral blood samples: some 41 ophthalmopathy, about 75 hyperthyroidism and some 17 progressor patients. To identify TCR V-J signatures that set the groups apart, the researchers used a discovery cohort of approximately 98 patients, made up of under 45 with Graves' ophthalmopathy and 57 with stable Graves' hyperthyroidism. For training and testing, the 95 to 100 patients in the discovery cohort were randomly divided in a 7:3 ratio. The study also compared thyroid tissue and blood T-cell repertoires from 6 or 7 Graves' hyperthyroidism patients. An independent validation cohort of about 19 hyperthyroidism patients and about 15 patients who later progressed to ophthalmopathy tested prospective prediction of ophthalmopathy. The research as a whole found: Sample size was not statistically predetermined, and blinding of investigators to group allocation was not performed. During validation, the model predicted progression to ophthalmopathy a median of about 6.5 months ahead of onset, with around 70% sensitivity and about 75% specificity. Ophthalmopathy was separated from stable hyperthyroidism by a 13 V-J signature model, with about 88% sensitivity and about 84% specificity obtained in cross-validation and 80%/75% obtained in testing. Blood samples also contained most of the expanded thyroid clonotypes (frequency above 0.001), which suggests that blood repertoires may reflect thyroid immune responses.

This clonotype was observed a handful of times. No cognate antigen has been identified for it. No clone much larger than this one lies a single base away; base qualities are absent. The TCR beta CDR3 regions were amplified from RNA transcripts. A first-round RT-PCR of the TCR CDR3 used the HTBI primer set with the Qiagen OneStep RT-PCR kit. The libraries were constructed in a second round of multiplex PCR and then size-selected and purified. Libraries were sequenced paired-end with 100 bp reads on an Illumina HiSeq2000. The paper's processing steps were these. SOAPnuke was used to process the raw data, with reads discarded if the reads contained adapters or uncalled bases, had a mean Phred below 15, or lacked an exact constant-primer or identifier match. High-quality paired reads were merged using COPE v1.2.5, and each unique nucleotide sequence was defined as a clonotype. Clonotypes were aligned to IMGT TRBV, TRBD and TRBJ reference segments using MiTCR v1.1. Analysis was restricted to V-J combinations with a frequency above 0.0001, which covered roughly 99% of repertoires. The TCS score was defined as F50 (clonal expansion) divided by E x V (chaos), with BLOSUM62-based TCRdist calculated between CDR3 peptides within each V-J. Welch's t-statistics and random forest reduced around 550 V-J features to roughly 13, which were used in a naive Bayes classifier (R e1071). TCRdb trimmed the raw reads at Q25, called clones with MiXCR and kept productive beta chains. Merged by CDR3 protein, the rows form single entries marked with the most common genes and DNA. The authors' filters were not applied to this entry. Present in this sample are approximately 430,000 distinct CDR3 sequences, more than 15% of which were seen just once. 14% of the sample is held by the ten biggest clonotypes.

A patient counted as having stable Graves' hyperthyroidism if no progression to ophthalmopathy occurred over 18 months of follow-up. The hyperthyroidism patients were between 18 and 65 years old and newly diagnosed, with a disease duration of less than 2 months. Any patient with an uncontrolled infection, another autoimmune disease, pregnancy or lactation was excluded. Diagnoses were established on the basis of clinical symptoms, serum thyroxine and TRAb, thyroid ultrasound, and orbital computed tomography. PBMCs were isolated from about 10 ml of fresh peripheral blood by Ficoll-Paque density gradient centrifugation. Total RNA was extracted using Trizol reagent, and RNA quality was assessed on an Agilent 2100 Bioanalyzer. The sample taken for sequencing was blood. The source is a young woman with Graves' hyperthyroidism.

The CDR3 here reads CASGQGVYEQFF. The bases are TGCGCGTCGGGACAGGGGGTGTATGAGCAGTTCTTC. The chain couples TRBV20-1 to TRBJ2-1, with 11 middle bases fitting TRBD1. In the germline V gene (reference sequence), CDR1 corresponds to DFQATT and CDR2 to SNEGSKA. The CDR3 spans 12 residues, from the cysteine through the phenylalanine. Only the CDR3 DNA stays, 36 bases, in frame from base 1.